This entry is about one TCR beta chain. This entry belongs to a study of CD8 T cells in Susac syndrome. With random hexamers, reverse transcription was performed on about 0.5 to 1 ug of RNA. An immunoSEQ multiplex PCR amplified TCR beta CDR3 over 54 Vbeta and 13 Jbeta. One entry per CDR3 protein, called by TCRdb with MiXCR from the immunoSEQ multiplex PCR reads. This sample carries about 210,000 distinct CDR3 sequences, roughly 96% of them seen once, and the ten largest clones take around 0.093%. This CDR3 has 14 residues. Trimming cost V 3 bases and J 5 bases, with 13 bases left between them. This clonotype originated in a human donor in good health. This chain links TRBV12-3 or TRBV12-4 with TRBJ2-5, with a possible D match to TRBD1 (5 bases). The sample comprised CD4+ T cells from PBMCs. The CDR3 sequence: CASSLSGKGETQYF. The CDR3 DNA reads TGTGCCAGCAGTTTGTCAGGGAAGGGGGAGACCCAGTACTTC.